The clone carrying this T cell receptor (beta chain) was seen a single time. PCR employed 60 Vbeta and 13 Jbeta primers. Profiling relied on immunoSEQ multiplex PCR, and the TCRdb table lists in-frame clones only, not all of them. The sample consists of more than 95,000 clones, about four fifths of them appearing once. The sample belongs to a study of cytomegalovirus exposure and HLA in healthy donors. Donors in the study were healthy people who gave bone marrow. The sequence was obtained from a woman between 50 and 59 years old in good health and CMV-seropositive. Sequenced input: PBMCs.

For the CDR3, the DNA is TGTGCCAGTAGTATGGGCGCCGGACAGGGCTACGAGCAGTACTTC. It codes for CASSMGAGQGYEQYF. This chain uses TRBV19 with TRBJ2-7; the match to TRBD1 covers 8 bases. The CDR3 runs 15 residues. The V gene end was trimmed by 3 bases and the J gene end by 3 bases; junction bases not matched to a gene: 7. CDR1 and CDR2 from the germline V gene are LNHDA and SQIVND (reference sequence).